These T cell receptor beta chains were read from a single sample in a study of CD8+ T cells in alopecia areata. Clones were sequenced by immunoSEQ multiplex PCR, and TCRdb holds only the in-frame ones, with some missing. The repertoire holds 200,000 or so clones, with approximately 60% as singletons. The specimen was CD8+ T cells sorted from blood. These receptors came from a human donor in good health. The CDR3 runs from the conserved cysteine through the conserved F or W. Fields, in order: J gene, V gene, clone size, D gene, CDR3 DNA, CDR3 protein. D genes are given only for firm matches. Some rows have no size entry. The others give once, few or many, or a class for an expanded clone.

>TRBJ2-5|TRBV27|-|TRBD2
TGTGCCAGCAGTTTAAGAGGGTCTAGCGGGGGGGGCATGCAAGAGACCCAGTACTTC
CASSLRGSSGGGMQETQYF
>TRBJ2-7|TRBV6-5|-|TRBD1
TGTGCCAGCAGAGAGGGACAGGGGGCACGTTTCGAGCAGTACTTC
CASREGQGARFEQYF
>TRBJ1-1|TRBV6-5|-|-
TGTGCCAGCAGTTACACCCGGTACACTGAAGCTTTCTTT
CASSYTRYTEAFF
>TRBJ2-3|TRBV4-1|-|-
TGCGCCAGCAGCCAAGAATTAGTGGATACGCAGTATTTT
CASSQELVDTQYF
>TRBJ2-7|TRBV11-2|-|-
TGTGCCAGCAGCGAGTCGGCGGTCTACGAGCAGTACTTC
CASSESAVYEQYF
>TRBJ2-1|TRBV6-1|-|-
TGTGCCAGCAGTGAAGCTATCGGGGGGCTTCCCCATGAGCAGTTCTTC
CASSEAIGGLPHEQFF
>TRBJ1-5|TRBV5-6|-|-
TGTGCCAGCAGCTTTGGGACAAGCCTGAATCAGCCCCAGCATTTT
CASSFGTSLNQPQHF
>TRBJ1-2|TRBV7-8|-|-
TGTGCCAGCAGCTTAGGGCAGGGGAACTATGGCTACACCTTC
CASSLGQGNYGYTF
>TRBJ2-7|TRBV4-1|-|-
TGCGCCAGCAGTTCCGGGCCCTCCCTTTTGGACGAGCAGTACTTC
CASSSGPSLLDEQYF
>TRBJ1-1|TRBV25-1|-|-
TGTGCCAGCAGTGAAGGGACGGTATTGAACACTGAAGCTTTCTTT
CASSEGTVLNTEAFF
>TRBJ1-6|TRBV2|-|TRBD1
TGTGCCAGTTCGGGACAGGGGGCGGTTAATGGAGATTCACCCCTCCACTTT
CASSGQGAVNGDSPLHF
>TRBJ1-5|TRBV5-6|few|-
TGTGCCAGCAGCCAGACAGGCAATCAGCCCCAGCATTTT
CASSQTGNQPQHF
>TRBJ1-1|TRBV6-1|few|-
TGTGCCAGCATAGGTCTGACTGAAGCTTTCTTT
CASIGLTEAFF
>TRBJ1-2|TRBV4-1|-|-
TGCGCCAGCAGCCACAAGTACGGGGACGGATATGGCTACACCTTC
CASSHKYGDGYGYTF
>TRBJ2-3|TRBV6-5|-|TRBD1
TGTGCCAGCAGTTACAGGGACAGAAGCACAGATACGCAGTATTTT
CASSYRDRSTDTQYF
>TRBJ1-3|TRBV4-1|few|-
TGCGCCAGCAGCGTCTATGTCATCTCTGGAAACACCATATATTTT
CASSVYVISGNTIYF
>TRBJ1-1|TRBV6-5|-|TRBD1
TGTGCCAGCAGTTACAGACAGGGTTGGGCTGAAGCTTTCTTT
CASSYRQGWAEAFF
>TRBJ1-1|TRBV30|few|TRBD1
TGTGCCTGGAGCCCGGACAGGGTGAACACTGAAGCTTTCTTT
CAWSPDRVNTEAFF
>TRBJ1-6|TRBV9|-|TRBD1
TGTGCCAGCAGCGTAGCTGTTGGGGACAGGAATTCACCCCTCCACTTT
CASSVAVGDRNSPLHF
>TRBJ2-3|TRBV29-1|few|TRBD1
TGCAGCGTTGAAGATGCCGGGACAGGGTATAGGTCTGATACGCAGTATTTT
CSVEDAGTGYRSDTQYF
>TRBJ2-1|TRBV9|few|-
TGTGCCAGCAGCTTTGGGTGGGGAGGCAACGAGCAGTTCTTC
CASSFGWGGNEQFF
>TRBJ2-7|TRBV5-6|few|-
TGTGCCAGCAGCTTGGTTCCAGACTACTACGAGCAGTACTTC
CASSLVPDYYEQYF
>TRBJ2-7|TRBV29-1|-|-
TGCAGCGCTGTACAAGGGATCGAGCAGTACTTC
CSAVQGIEQYF
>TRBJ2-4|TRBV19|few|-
TGTGCCAGTAGTCCACCTACCAAAAACATTCAGTACTTC
CASSPPTKNIQYF
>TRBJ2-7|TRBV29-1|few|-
TGCAGCGTTGAAGAGGAGGCAGGGATTGAGCAGTACTTC
CSVEEEAGIEQYF
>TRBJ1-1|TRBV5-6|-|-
TGTGCCAGCAGCGATGGGACGGCTCATGAAGCTTTCTTT
CASSDGTAHEAFF
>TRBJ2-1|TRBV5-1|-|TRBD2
TGCGCCAGCAGCTTAGAAGTAGCGGGGTCTGAGCAGTTCTTC
CASSLEVAGSEQFF
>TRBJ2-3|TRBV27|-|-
TGTGCCAGCAGTTTAGGCACAGATACGCAGTATTTT
CASSLGTDTQYF
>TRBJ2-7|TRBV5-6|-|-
TGTGCCAGCAGCTTTCTTGGAGGGGACACCTACGAGCAGTACTTC
CASSFLGGDTYEQYF
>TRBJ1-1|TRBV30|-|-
TGTGCCTGGAGTATGAACACTGAAGCTTTCTTT
CAWSMNTEAFF
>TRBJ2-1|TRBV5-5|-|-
TGTGCCAGCAGCTTAAGGGGTGGATGGGACAATGAGCAGTTCTTC
CASSLRGGWDNEQFF
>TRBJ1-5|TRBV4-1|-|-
TGCGCCAGCAGCCAAGAACCCGGGACGGGTCAGCCCCAGCATTTT
CASSQEPGTGQPQHF
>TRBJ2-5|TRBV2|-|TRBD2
TGTGCCAGCAGCCCTCGTAATAGCGGGGGACCGCGGGAGACCCAGTACTTC
CASSPRNSGGPRETQYF
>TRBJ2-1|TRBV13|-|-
TGTGCCAGCAGCTCATCTTCAGACAATGAGCAGTTCTTC
CASSSSSDNEQFF
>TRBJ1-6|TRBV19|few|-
TGTGCCAGTAGTATGAACCGCCTACGAGATATTGGCTCACCCCTCCACTTT
CASSMNRLRDIGSPLHF
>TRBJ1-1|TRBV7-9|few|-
TGTGCCAGCAGCGGACATATGATGAACACTGAAGCTTTCTTT
CASSGHMMNTEAFF
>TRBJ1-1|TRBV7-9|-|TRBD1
TGTGCCAGCAGCCAAACCGGGACAGGGGGCGTTTGGTCTGAAGCTTTCTTT
CASSQTGTGGVWSEAFF
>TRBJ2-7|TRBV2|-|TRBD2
TGTGCCAGCAGTGGCCCTAGCGGGGGCTACGAGCAGTACTTC
CASSGPSGGYEQYF
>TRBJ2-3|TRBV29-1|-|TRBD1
TGCAGCGTCCGGGACAGGGGGCGCGGAAGAACAGATACGCAGTATTTT
CSVRDRGRGRTDTQYF
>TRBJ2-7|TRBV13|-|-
TGTGCCAGCAGCCCCCGGGGCGGCTTCCACGAGCAGTACTTC
CASSPRGGFHEQYF
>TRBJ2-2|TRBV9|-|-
TGTGCCAGCAGGACTACCGGGGGGAACACCGGGGAGCTGTTTTTT
CASRTTGGNTGELFF
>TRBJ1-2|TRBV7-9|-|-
TGTGCCAGCAGCTTGGCGGGGTTAGGGTATGGCTACACCTTC
CASSLAGLGYGYTF
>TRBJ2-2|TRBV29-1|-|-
TGCAGCGTCGTTTCTGGGCAAACCGGGGAGCTGTTTTTT
CSVVSGQTGELFF
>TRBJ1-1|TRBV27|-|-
TGTGCCAGCAGTTCCGCTGACTCGGTGAACACTGAAGCTTTCTTT
CASSSADSVNTEAFF
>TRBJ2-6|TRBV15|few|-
TGTGCCACCAGCAGAGATGGGCAGGAGATTGTTGGGGCCAACGTCCTGACTTTC
CATSRDGQEIVGANVLTF
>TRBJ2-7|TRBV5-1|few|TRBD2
TGCGCCAGCAGCTTTCTAGCGGGGATGAGCTCCTACGAGCAGTACTTC
CASSFLAGMSSYEQYF
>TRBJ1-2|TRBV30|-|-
TGTGCCGGACTCAGGGTTCGAGGCTACACCTTC
CAGLRVRGYTF
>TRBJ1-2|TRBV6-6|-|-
TGTGCCAGCCTTACAGGGATTGGCTACACCTTC
CASLTGIGYTF
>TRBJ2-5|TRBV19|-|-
TGTGCCCGCCAGCAGGGACAAGAGACCCAGTACTTC
CARQQGQETQYF
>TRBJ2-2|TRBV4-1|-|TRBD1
TGCGCCAGCAGTACGGACAGGGCGAACACCGGGGAGCTGTTTTTT
CASSTDRANTGELFF